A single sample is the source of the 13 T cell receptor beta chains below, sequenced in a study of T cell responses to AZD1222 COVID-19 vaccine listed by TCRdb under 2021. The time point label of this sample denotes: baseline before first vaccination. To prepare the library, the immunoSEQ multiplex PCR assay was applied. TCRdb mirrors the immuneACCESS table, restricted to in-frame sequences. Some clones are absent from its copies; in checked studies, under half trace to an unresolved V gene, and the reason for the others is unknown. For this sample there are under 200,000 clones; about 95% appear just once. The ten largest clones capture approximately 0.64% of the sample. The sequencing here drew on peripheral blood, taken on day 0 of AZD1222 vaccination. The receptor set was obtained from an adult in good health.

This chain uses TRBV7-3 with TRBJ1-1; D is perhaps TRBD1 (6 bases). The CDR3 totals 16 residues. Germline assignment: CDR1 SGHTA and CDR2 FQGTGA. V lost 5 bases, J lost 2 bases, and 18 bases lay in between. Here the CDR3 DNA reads TGTGCCAGCAGCCAAGCTCCGAACAGGGAAAACACTGAAGCTTTCTTT. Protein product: CASSQAPNRENTEAFF.

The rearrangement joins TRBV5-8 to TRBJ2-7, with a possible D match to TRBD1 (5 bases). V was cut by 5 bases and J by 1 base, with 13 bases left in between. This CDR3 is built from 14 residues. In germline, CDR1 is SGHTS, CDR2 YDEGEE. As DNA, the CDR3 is TGTGCCAGCAGACCCAGGGAAGGATCCTACGAGCAGTACTTC. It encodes CASRPREGSYEQYF.

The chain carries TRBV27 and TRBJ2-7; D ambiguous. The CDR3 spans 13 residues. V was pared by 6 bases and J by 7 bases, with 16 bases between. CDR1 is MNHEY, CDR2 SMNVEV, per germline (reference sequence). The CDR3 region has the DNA TGTGCCAGCAGAGGTTCTTCTGGTTGGGAGCAGTACTTC. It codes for CASRGSSGWEQYF.

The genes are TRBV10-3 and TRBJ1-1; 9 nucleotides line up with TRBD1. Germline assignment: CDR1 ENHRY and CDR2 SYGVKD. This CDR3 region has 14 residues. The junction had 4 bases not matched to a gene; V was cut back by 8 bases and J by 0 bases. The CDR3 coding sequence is TGTGCCATCGGGGGACAGGGACTGAACACTGAAGCTTTCTTT. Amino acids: CAIGGQGLNTEAFF.

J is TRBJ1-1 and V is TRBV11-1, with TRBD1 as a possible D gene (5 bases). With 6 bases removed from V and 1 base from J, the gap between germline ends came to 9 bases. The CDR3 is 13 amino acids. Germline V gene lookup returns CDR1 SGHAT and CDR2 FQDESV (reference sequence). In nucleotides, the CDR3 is TGTGCCAGCAGATTCACAGGGAACACTGAAGCTTTCTTT. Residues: CASRFTGNTEAFF.

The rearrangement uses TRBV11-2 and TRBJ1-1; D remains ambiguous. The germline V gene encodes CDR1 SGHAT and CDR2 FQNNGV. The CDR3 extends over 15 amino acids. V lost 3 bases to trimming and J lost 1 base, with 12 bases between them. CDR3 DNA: TGTGCCAGCAGCTTGGGTCACAGCGGGAACACTGAAGCTTTCTTT. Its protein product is CASSLGHSGNTEAFF.

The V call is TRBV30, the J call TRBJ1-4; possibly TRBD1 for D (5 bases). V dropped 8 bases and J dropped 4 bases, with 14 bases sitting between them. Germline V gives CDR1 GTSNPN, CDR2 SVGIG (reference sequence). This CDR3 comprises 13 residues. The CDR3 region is CAGGERGNEKLFF. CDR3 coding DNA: TGTGCCGGAGGGGAAAGGGGTAATGAAAAACTGTTTTTT.

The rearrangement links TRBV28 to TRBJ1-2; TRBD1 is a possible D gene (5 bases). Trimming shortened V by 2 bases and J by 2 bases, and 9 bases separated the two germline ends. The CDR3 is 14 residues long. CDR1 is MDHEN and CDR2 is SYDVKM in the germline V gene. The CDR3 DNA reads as TGTGCCAGCAGTTTAGGGGGAGGGAACTATGGCTACACCTTC. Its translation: CASSLGGGNYGYTF.

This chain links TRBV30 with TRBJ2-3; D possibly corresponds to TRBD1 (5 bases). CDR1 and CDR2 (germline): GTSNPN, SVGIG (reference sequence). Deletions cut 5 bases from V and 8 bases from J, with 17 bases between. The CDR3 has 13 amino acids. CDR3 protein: CAWGATGSATQYF. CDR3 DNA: TGTGCCTGGGGGGCTACTGGCAGCGCTACGCAGTATTTT.

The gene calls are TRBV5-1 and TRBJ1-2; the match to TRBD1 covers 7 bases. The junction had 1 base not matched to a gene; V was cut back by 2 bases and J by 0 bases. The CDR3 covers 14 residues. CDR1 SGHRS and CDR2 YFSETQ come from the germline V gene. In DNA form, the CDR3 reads TGCGCCAGCAGCTTCGGGACAGCTAACTATGGCTACACCTTC. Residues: CASSFGTANYGYTF.

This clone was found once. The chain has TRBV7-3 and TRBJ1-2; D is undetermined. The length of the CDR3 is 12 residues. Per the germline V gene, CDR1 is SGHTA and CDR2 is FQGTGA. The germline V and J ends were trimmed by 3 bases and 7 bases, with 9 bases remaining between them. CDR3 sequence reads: CASSFGLTGYTF. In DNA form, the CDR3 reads TGTGCCAGCAGCTTCGGACTGACTGGCTACACCTTC.

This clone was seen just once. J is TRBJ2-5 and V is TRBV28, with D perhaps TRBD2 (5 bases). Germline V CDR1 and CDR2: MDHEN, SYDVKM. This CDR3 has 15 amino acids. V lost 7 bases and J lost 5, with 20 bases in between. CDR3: CASNTPTYTGETQYF. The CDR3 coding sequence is TGTGCCAGCAATACCCCTACCTACACGGGGGAGACCCAGTACTTC.

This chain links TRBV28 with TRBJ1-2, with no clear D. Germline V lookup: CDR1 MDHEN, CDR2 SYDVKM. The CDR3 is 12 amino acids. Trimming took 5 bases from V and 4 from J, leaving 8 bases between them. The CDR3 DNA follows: TGTGCCAGCAGTCAGCCGACCTATGGCTACACCTTC. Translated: CASSQPTYGYTF.